The 24 T cell receptor beta chains reported below all come from one sample, sequenced in a study of cytomegalovirus exposure and HLA in healthy donors. 13 Jbeta primers and 60 Vbeta primers were used for the PCR. This table comes from immunoSEQ multiplex PCR, and its TCRdb copy is limited to in-frame clones, with some not included. The sample records tens of thousands of clones, just under 80% being singletons. Sequencing was carried out using PBMCs. The receptors derive from a man younger than 45 in good health and CMV-seronegative.

Only one count was recorded for this clone. The gene calls are TRBV19 and TRBJ1-5; 7 positions match TRBD1. V shed 5 bases, J shed 4 bases, and the junction held 5 bases outside the gene matches. Germline lookup yields CDR1 LNHDA and CDR2 SQIVND (reference sequence). The CDR3 runs to 14 residues. This CDR3 reads CASSPNRGNQPQHF. The CDR3 nucleotides read TGTGCCAGTAGTCCTAACAGGGGTAATCAGCCCCAGCATTTT.

This clone was counted a few times. The chain links TRBV30 to TRBJ1-2, with 9 nucleotides matching TRBD1. CDR3 length: 12 amino acids. The germline gives CDR1 GTSNPN, CDR2 SVGIG (reference sequence). V was pared by 7 bases and J by 8 bases, with 8 bases of the junction left unmatched. The CDR3 bases are TGTGCCTACGAGGACAGGGGACGCGGCTACACCTTC. Translated, it gives CAYEDRGRGYTF.

V is TRBV6-5 and J is TRBJ2-3; 7 nucleotides match TRBD1. Unmatched junction bases numbered 9, after V lost 5 bases and J lost 7 bases. Germline CDR1 reads MNHEY; CDR2 reads SVGAGI. The CDR3 runs 14 residues. CDR3 DNA: TGTGCCAGCAGTCTCGACAGGGTCTTGAATACGCAGTATTTT. Its protein product is CASSLDRVLNTQYF.

V and J are TRBV7-2 and TRBJ2-5; D might be TRBD1 (6 bases). The V end lost 2 bases, the J end lost 2 bases, and 12 bases lay between the germline ends. CDR3 length equals 15 residues. Germline CDR1 SGHTA, CDR2 FQGNSA. The CDR3 loop is CASSLYGTYQETQYF. The CDR3 coding sequence is TGTGCCAGCAGCTTATATGGGACATATCAAGAGACCCAGTACTTC.

This chain joins TRBV27 and TRBJ2-1, with D possibly being TRBD2 (5 bases). Germline values: CDR1 MNHEY, CDR2 SMNVEV (reference sequence). The CDR3 covers 13 residues. V lost 2 bases, J lost 10 bases, and 12 bases lay in between. The CDR3 bases are TGTGCCAGCAGTTTAGCTAGCCCACAAGAGCAGTTCTTC. It is translated as CASSLASPQEQFF.

The chain links TRBV7-6 to TRBJ2-2; 7 nucleotides line up with TRBD2. The V gene end was trimmed by 2 bases and the J gene end by 5 bases; junction bases not matched to a gene: 5. Per germline, CDR1 SGHVS and CDR2 FNYEAQ. There are 15 residues in the CDR3. In DNA form, the CDR3 reads TGTGCCAGCAGCTTAAAGGGGACTACAACCGGGGAGCTGTTTTTT. Residues: CASSLKGTTTGELFF.

This sequence joins TRBV28 and TRBJ1-4, with D unresolved. Trimming took 6 bases from V and 8 from J, leaving 7 bases between them. This CDR3 has 11 residues. From germline, CDR1 is MDHEN and CDR2 SYDVKM. In DNA form, the CDR3 reads TGTGCCAGCAGATATTCCGAAAAACTGTTTTTT. Translating it yields CASRYSEKLFF. The full variable domain, with the rest looked up from reference TRBV28 and TRBJ1-4, is DVKVTQSSRYLVKRTGEKVFLECVQDMDHENMFWYRQDPGLGLRLIYFSYDVKMKEKGDIPEGYSVSREKKERFSLILESASTNQTSMYLCASRYSEKLFFGSGTQLSVL.

This clone has only a few counts. The V gene is TRBV5-4, the J gene TRBJ1-2; perhaps TRBD1 as D (6 bases). From germline, CDR1 is SGHNT and CDR2 YYREEE (reference sequence). The germline V and J ends were trimmed by 0 bases and 1 base, with 13 bases remaining between them. The CDR3 is 16 amino acids. The CDR3 DNA follows: TGTGCCAGCAGCTTGGCTGGAGCAGGGGTTAACTATGGCTACACCTTC. Encoded protein: CASSLAGAGVNYGYTF.

This chain links TRBV11-3 with TRBJ2-7; TRBD1 matches 12 bases. The germline V gene has CDR1 SGHNT and CDR2 YENEEA. V shed 5 bases and J 6 bases; nucleotides not matched to a gene: 8. The CDR3 sequence is 15 residues long. The chain's CDR3 is CASSARDRGQREQYF. The CDR3 DNA reads as TGTGCCAGCAGCGCCCGGGACAGGGGGCAGCGCGAGCAGTACTTC. The full variable domain, its missing parts supplied by reference TRBV11-3 and TRBJ2-7, is EAGVVQSPRYKIIEKKQPVAFWCNPISGHNTLYWYLQNLGQGPELLIRYENEEAVDDSQLPKDRFSAERLKGVDSTLKIQPAELGDSAVYLCASSARDRGQREQYFGPGTRLTVT.

The genes are TRBV5-4 and TRBJ2-5; 8 bases map to TRBD1. With 0 bases clipped from V and 5 bases from J, the junction kept 9 bases outside the gene matches. Per the germline V gene, CDR1 is SGHNT and CDR2 is YYREEE (reference sequence). The CDR3 runs to 16 residues. The CDR3 spells CASSLEVTGVLETQYF. CDR3 sequence (DNA): TGTGCCAGCAGCTTGGAAGTGACAGGGGTGTTGGAGACCCAGTACTTC. Filled out from reference TRBV5-4 and TRBJ2-5, the complete variable domain reads ETGVTQSPTHLIKTRGQQVTLRCSSQSGHNTVSWYQQALGQGPQFIFQYYREEENGRGNFPPRFSGLQFPNYSSELNVNALELDDSALYLCASSLEVTGVLETQYFGPGTRLLVL.

The CDR3 loop reads CASSPGGQGAETQYF. The CDR3 coding sequence is TGTGCCAGCAGTCCCGGGGGACAGGGGGCTGAGACCCAGTACTTC. The genes are TRBV6-1 and TRBJ2-5, with TRBD1 matching over 12 bases. Germline V gives CDR1 MNHNS, CDR2 SASEGT. The trim removed 5 bases at V and 5 bases at J, leaving 6 bases unmatched. This CDR3 has 15 residues.

The chain has TRBV2 and TRBJ2-3; D is possibly TRBD2 (6 bases). The CDR3 runs 15 residues. In germline, CDR1 is SNHLY, CDR2 FYNNEI. The V gene lost 6 bases and the J gene lost 1 base, with 14 bases spanning the gap. This CDR3 is CASSSAAGRTDTQYF. CDR3 DNA: TGTGCCAGCAGCTCGGCTGCGGGGCGCACAGATACGCAGTATTTT.

V is TRBV5-5 and J is TRBJ2-3; TRBD2 matches at 10 bases. J was trimmed by 5 bases and V by 0 bases; bases with no gene match: 6. This CDR3 comprises 16 residues. Per germline, CDR1 SGHKS and CDR2 YYEKEE (reference sequence). The CDR3 nucleotides read TGTGCCAGCAGCTTGGTAGCGGGGGGTAGGTTAGATACGCAGTATTTT. It codes for CASSLVAGGRLDTQYF.

The chain uses TRBV14 and TRBJ2-1, with 10 bases matching TRBD1. J gave up 5 bases and V 5 bases, and 12 bases lay outside the gene matches. Germline loops: CDR1 SGHDN, CDR2 FVKESK. The CDR3 sequence is 17 residues long. CDR3 protein: CASSSRGGTGADNEQFF. For the CDR3, the DNA is TGTGCCAGCAGCTCCCGGGGGGGGACAGGGGCCGACAATGAGCAGTTCTTC.

The chain uses TRBV5-4 and TRBJ1-1; TRBD1 matches 8 bases. This CDR3 comprises 15 residues. Germline CDR1 is SGHNT and CDR2 is YYREEE (reference sequence). The J segment lost 0 bases and the V segment lost 2 bases, leaving 3 bases of the junction unmatched. CDR3 sequence: CASSLQGVMNTEAFF. CDR3 bases: TGTGCCAGCAGCTTACAGGGGGTGATGAACACTGAAGCTTTCTTT. The full variable domain, completed using reference TRBV5-4 and TRBJ1-1, is ETGVTQSPTHLIKTRGQQVTLRCSSQSGHNTVSWYQQALGQGPQFIFQYYREEENGRGNFPPRFSGLQFPNYSSELNVNALELDDSALYLCASSLQGVMNTEAFFGQGTRLTVV.

The rearrangement joins TRBV4-2 to TRBJ2-1; D is possibly TRBD2 (5 bases). The V gene lost 0 bases and the J gene lost 9 bases, with 15 bases spanning the gap. The germline gives CDR1 LGHNA, CDR2 YNFKEQ. The CDR3 is 15 residues long. The CDR3 loop is CASSQDFGESTEQFF. In nucleotides, the CDR3 is TGTGCCAGCAGCCAAGATTTCGGGGAATCAACTGAGCAGTTCTTC.

The chain uses TRBV7-2 and TRBJ1-4; no clear D. The CDR3 length is 14 residues. V was clipped by 2 bases and J by 7 bases, with 11 bases between them. Germline V lookup: CDR1 SGHTA, CDR2 FQGNSA. CDR3 nucleotide sequence: TGTGCCAGCAGCTTAACGGGGTTTCGTGAAAAACTGTTTTTT. Its protein is CASSLTGFREKLFF.

The sample holds a few counts of this clone. The V and J genes are TRBV19 and TRBJ1-2; 8 bases fit TRBD1. CDR3 size: 15 residues. Germline assignment: CDR1 LNHDA and CDR2 SQIVND (reference sequence). Losses at the gene ends were 8 bases for V and 8 bases for J; bases not matched to a gene: 16. The DNA of the CDR3 is TGTGCCAGTGGGTTCAGGGGGCCCCCCGATGGGGGCTACACCTTC. It codes for CASGFRGPPDGGYTF.

V usage is TRBV6-1 and J usage is TRBJ2-7, with 9 bases lining up with TRBD1. The CDR3 is made up of 14 amino acids. Germline V gene sequence: CDR1 MNHNS, CDR2 SASEGT. V shed 6 bases and J 7 bases; nucleotides not matched to a gene: 10. The CDR3 loop is CASSRTGGGTEQYF. The CDR3 DNA reads as TGTGCCAGCAGCCGTACAGGGGGCGGAACGGAGCAGTACTTC.

The chain combines TRBV25-1 with TRBJ1-1; 10 bases are a match to TRBD1. CDR1 is MGHDK and CDR2 is SYGVNS in the germline V gene. Germline trimming cut 3 bases from V and 0 bases from J; bases unmatched to any gene: 10. The CDR3 spans 18 residues. DNA for the CDR3: TGTGCCAGCAGTGAGCAGACAGGGGGCGTTTTCTTGAACACTGAAGCTTTCTTT. It specifies CASSEQTGGVFLNTEAFF.

The chain uses TRBV4-3 and TRBJ2-6; 9 bases fit TRBD1. Germline CDR1 is LGHNA and CDR2 is YSLEER. Unmatched junction bases numbered 9, after V lost 2 bases and J lost 4 bases. The CDR3 length is 18 residues. The CDR3 bases are TGCGCCAGCAGCCAAAGATTTGGGACAGGGTCGGGGGCCAACGTCCTGACTTTC. Its protein product is CASSQRFGTGSGANVLTF.

The V call is TRBV6-5, the J call TRBJ2-6; no definite D call. Trimming took off 2 bases at V and 2 bases at J, with 7 bases between the two ends. Per germline, CDR1 MNHEY and CDR2 SVGAGI. The CDR3 length is 15 residues. This CDR3 reads CASSYEEAGANVLTF. The DNA of the CDR3 is TGTGCCAGCAGTTACGAGGAAGCTGGGGCCAACGTCCTGACTTTC.

The chain carries TRBV5-1 and TRBJ1-2, with 8 bases fitting TRBD1. The V gene's germline CDR1 is SGHRS and CDR2 YFSETQ. J gave up 2 bases and V 1 base, and 19 bases lay outside the gene matches. The CDR3 consists of 20 residues. The CDR3 bases are TGCGCCAGCAGCTTGTCCCAGGGGGCGACTCGGATCCTCCGAAACTATGGCTACACCTTC. This encodes CASSLSQGATRILRNYGYTF.

The V gene is TRBV27, the J gene TRBJ2-3, with TRBD2 identical over 7 bases. V shed 3 bases, J shed 2 bases, and the junction held 5 bases outside the gene matches. The germline V gene has CDR1 MNHEY and CDR2 SMNVEV (reference sequence). The CDR3 length is 15 residues. CDR3 in DNA: TGTGCCAGCAGTTTCTGGCGGGGGTACACAGATACGCAGTATTTT. It yields the protein CASSFWRGYTDTQYF.